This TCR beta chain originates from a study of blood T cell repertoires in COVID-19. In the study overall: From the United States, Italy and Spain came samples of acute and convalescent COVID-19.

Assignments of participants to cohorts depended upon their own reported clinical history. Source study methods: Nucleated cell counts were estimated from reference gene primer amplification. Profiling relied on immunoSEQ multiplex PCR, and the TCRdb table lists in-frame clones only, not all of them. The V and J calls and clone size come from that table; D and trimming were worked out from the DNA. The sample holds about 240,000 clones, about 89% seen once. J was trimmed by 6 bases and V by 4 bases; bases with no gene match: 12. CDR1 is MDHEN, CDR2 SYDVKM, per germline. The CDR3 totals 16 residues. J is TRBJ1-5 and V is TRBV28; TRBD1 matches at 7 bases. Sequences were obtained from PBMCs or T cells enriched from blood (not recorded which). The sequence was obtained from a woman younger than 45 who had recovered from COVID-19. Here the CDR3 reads CASSSIGRGRFQPQHF. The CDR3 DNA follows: TGTGCCAGCAGTTCGATCGGGAGGGGGCGGTTTCAGCCCCAGCATTTT.